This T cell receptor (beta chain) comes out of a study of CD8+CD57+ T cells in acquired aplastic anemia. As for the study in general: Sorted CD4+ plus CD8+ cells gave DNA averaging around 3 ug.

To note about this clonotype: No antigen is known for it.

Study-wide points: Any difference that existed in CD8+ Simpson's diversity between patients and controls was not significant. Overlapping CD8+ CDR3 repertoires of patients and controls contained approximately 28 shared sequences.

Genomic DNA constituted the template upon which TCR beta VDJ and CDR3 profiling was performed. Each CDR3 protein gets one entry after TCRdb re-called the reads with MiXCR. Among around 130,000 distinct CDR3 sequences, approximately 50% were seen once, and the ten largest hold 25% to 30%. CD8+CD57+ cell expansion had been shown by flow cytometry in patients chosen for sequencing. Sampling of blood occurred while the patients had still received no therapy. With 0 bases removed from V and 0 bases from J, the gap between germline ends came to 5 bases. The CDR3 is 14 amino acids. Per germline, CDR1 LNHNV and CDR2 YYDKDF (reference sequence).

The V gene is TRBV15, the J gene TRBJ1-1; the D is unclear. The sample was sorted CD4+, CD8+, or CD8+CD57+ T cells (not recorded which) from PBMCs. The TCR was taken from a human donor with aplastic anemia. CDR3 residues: CATSRDEMNTEAFF. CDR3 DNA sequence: TGTGCCACCAGCAGAGATGAGATGAACACTGAAGCTTTCTTT.